This T cell receptor beta chain was found in a study of T-cell reconstitution after alpha-beta-depleted transplantation in children. Study results and limitations: After transplant, high TCRbeta diversity at day 60 in some patients arose from surviving recipient T cells and thymic progenitors. T cells produced anew were the main source of T-cell counts and diversity one year after transplant. Where alpha-beta T cells came from about two months after transplant was reportedly several hundred expanded graft clones.

This clonotype was counted at least ten times. As yet, its antigen is unknown. The TCRbeta library incorporated unique molecular identifiers. Each CDR3 protein gets one entry after TCRdb re-called the PCR reads with MiXCR. The sample carries approximately 980,000 distinct CDR3 sequences, roughly 29% recorded once. This CDR3 has 15 amino acids. J gave up 4 bases and V 6 bases, and 6 bases lay outside the gene matches. This chain links TRBV12-3 or TRBV12-4 with TRBJ2-2; TRBD1 aligns across 9 bases. The material was PBMCs, mostly from graft donor cells, obtained 360 days after TCRalphabeta/CD19-depleted stem cell transplant. The TCR originated in a boy younger than two who had a stem cell transplant for SCID, so the T cells may come from the graft donor. The CDR3 is CASRPGQGGTGELFF. The CDR3 coding sequence is TGTGCCAGCAGACCGGGACAGGGCGGCACCGGGGAGCTGTTTTTT.